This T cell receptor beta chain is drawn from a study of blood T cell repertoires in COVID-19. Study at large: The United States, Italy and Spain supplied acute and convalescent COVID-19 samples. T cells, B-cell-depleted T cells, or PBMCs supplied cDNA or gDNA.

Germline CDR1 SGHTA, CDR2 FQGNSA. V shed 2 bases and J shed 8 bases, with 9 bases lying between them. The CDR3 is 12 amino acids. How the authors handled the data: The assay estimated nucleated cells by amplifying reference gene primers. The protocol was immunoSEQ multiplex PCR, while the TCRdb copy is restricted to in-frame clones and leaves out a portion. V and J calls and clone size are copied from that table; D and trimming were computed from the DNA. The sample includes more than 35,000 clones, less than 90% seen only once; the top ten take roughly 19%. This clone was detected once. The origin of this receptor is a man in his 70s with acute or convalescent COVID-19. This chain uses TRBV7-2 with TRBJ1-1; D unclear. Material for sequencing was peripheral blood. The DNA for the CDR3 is TGTGCCAGCAGCTTAAGGTCGGGAGAAGCTTTCTTT. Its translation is CASSLRSGEAFF.